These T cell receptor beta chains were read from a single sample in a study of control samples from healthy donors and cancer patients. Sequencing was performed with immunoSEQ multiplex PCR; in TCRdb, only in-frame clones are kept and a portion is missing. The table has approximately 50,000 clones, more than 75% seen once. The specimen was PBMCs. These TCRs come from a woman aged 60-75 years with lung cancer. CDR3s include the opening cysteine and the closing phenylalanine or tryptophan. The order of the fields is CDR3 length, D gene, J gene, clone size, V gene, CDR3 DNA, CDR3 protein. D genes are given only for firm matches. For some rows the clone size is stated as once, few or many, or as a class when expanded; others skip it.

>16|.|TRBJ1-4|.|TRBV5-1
TGCGCGAGCACCGGGGGGACCGCGTCGGCTAATGAAAAACTGTTTTTT
CASTGGTASANEKLFF
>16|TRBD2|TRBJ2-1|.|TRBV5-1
TGCGCCAGCAGCCCAGGCAAGACTAGCGGGGGCGATGAGCAGTTCTTC
CASSPGKTSGGDEQFF
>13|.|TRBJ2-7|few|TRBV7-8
TGTGCCAGCAGCTTAGGGAATTACTACGAGCAGTACTTC
CASSLGNYYEQYF
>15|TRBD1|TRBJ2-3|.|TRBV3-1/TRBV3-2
TGTGCCAGCAGCCCATGGGACAGGAGCACAGATACGCAGTATTTT
CASSPWDRSTDTQYF
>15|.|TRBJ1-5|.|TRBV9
TGTGCCAGCAGCCCCCGGGAGATGGGGAGTCAGCCCCAGCATTTT
CASSPREMGSQPQHF
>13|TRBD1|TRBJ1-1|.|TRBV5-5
TGTGCCAGCAGCTCGCAGGGGGGCACTGAAGCTTTCTTT
CASSSQGGTEAFF
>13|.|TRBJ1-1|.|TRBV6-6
TGTGCCAGCAGTTTAACTGTGAACACTGAAGCTTTCTTT
CASSLTVNTEAFF
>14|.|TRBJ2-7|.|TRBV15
TGTGCCACCAGCAGAGAGGTAGCAGGCTACGAGCAGTACTTC
CATSREVAGYEQYF
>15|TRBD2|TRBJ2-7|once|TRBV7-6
TGTGCCAGCAGCTTGATAGCGGGAGGGGTCGACGAGCAGTACTTC
CASSLIAGGVDEQYF
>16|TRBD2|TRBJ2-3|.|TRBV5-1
TGCGCCAGCAGCTTGGGGCTAGCGGGAGACGGAGATACGCAGTATTTT
CASSLGLAGDGDTQYF
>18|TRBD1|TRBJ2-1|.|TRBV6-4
TGTGCCAGCAGTGACTCGATCTCGGACAGGGCGCCCTACAATGAGCAGTTCTTC
CASSDSISDRAPYNEQFF
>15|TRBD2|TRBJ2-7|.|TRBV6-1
TGTGCCAGCAGTGAAGCGGTAGCGGGATCCTACGAGCAGTACTTC
CASSEAVAGSYEQYF
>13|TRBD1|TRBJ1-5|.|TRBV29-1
TGCAGCGTTGAGGGTCAGGGGGGACAGCCCCAGCATTTT
CSVEGQGGQPQHF
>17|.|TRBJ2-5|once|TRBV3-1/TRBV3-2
TGTGCCAGCAGCCACGCTCGGGCCGTAAAAGATGAAGAGACCCAGTACTTC
CASSHARAVKDEETQYF
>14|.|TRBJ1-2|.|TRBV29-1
TGCAGCGCGGAAGGGGTGGGCCGAACCCATGGCTACACCTTC
CSAEGVGRTHGYTF
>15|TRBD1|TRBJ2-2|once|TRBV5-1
TGCGCCAGCAGCTTGGAGGGACAGGGACGCGGGGAGCTGTTTTTT
CASSLEGQGRGELFF
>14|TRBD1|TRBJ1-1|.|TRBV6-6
TGTGCCAGCAGGGGCCGGGACAGCGGCACTGAAGCTTTCTTT
CASRGRDSGTEAFF
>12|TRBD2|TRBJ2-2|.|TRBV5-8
TGTGCCAGCGCGGGAGACGGAGGGGAGCTGTTTTTT
CASAGDGGELFF
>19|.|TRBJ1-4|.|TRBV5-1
TGCGCCAGCAGCTATGCAGGGTTTGTGGATATAGGGACTAATGAAAAACTGTTTTTT
CASSYAGFVDIGTNEKLFF
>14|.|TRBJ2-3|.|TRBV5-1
TGCGCCAGCAGCTTGGCGGCCAATGTTGGTACGCAGTATTTT
CASSLAANVGTQYF
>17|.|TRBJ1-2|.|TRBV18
TGTGCCAGCTCACCCGGGCCGATAGTGACAGCATCCAATGGCTACACCTTC
CASSPGPIVTASNGYTF
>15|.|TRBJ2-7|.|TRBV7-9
TGTGCCAGCAGCCAAACCGGGACGGAGGCCTACGAGCAGTACTTC
CASSQTGTEAYEQYF
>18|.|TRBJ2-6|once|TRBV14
TGTGCCAGCAGCCGTACCGGGACGGGAAGCTCTGGGGCCAACGTCCTGACTTTC
CASSRTGTGSSGANVLTF
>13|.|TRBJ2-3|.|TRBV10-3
TGTGCCATCAGTGAGGCCTCGGTAGATACGCAGTATTTT
CAISEASVDTQYF
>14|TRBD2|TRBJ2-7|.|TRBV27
TGTGCCACCTCCGGGGTGGCGGGAGGCTACGAGCAGTACTTC
CATSGVAGGYEQYF
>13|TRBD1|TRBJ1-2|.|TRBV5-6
TGTGCCAGCAGCCTTGACAGGGAACATGGCTACACCTTC
CASSLDREHGYTF
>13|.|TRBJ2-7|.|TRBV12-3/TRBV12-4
TGTGCCAGCAGCAGGGACACCTCCTACGAGCAGTACTTC
CASSRDTSYEQYF
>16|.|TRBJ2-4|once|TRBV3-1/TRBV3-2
TGTGCCAGCAGCCAAGGACTGACGGGAGCCAAAAACATTCAGTACTTC
CASSQGLTGAKNIQYF
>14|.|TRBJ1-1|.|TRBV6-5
TGTGCCAGCAGTTACGATTCGGGAGGCACTGAAGCTTTCTTT
CASSYDSGGTEAFF
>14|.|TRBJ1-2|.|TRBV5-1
TGCGCCAGCAGCTTGGCCGGGGAGGGCTATGGCTACACCTTC
CASSLAGEGYGYTF
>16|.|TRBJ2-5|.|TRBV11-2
TGTGCCAGCAGCTCGCAGAGGGTGGGACCAACAGAGACCCAGTACTTC
CASSSQRVGPTETQYF
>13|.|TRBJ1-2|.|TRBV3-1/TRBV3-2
TGTGCCAGCAGCCAAAAGGGGCCAAGTGGCTACACCTTC
CASSQKGPSGYTF
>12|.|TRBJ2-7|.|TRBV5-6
TGTGCCAGCAGCTTGGCCTGGGGGGAGCAGTACTTC
CASSLAWGEQYF
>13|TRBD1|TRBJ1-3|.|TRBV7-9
TGTGCCAGCAGGACAGGGGCTGGAAACACCATATATTTT
CASRTGAGNTIYF
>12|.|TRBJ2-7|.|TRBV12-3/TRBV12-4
TGTGCCAGCAGCCAACGGAGGACAGCACAGTACTTC
CASSQRRTAQYF
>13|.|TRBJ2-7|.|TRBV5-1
TGCGCCAGCAGCGGCGATAACTCCTACGAGCAGTACTTC
CASSGDNSYEQYF
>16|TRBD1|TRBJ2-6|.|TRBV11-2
TGTGCCAGCAGCTTAGGCGACTCGACAGGGTTCACAGGTCGGGCTTTC
CASSLGDSTGFTGRAF
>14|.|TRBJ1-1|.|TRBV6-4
TGTGCCAGCAGTGACTCCTCCAGGGGCACTGAAGCTTTCTTT
CASSDSSRGTEAFF
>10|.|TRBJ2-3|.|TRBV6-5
TGTGCCAGCAGGACAGATACGCAGTATTTT
CASRTDTQYF
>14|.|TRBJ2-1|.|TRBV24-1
TGTGCCACCAGTGATTTTCAGGGGTGGGGTGAGCAGTTCTTC
CATSDFQGWGEQFF
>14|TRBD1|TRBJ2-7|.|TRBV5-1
TGCGCCAGCAGCTTTGACAGGGGAGAGGACGAGCAGTACTTC
CASSFDRGEDEQYF
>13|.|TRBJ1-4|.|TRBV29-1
TGCAGCGTTGATGATCAGGGTAATGAAAAACTGTTTTTT
CSVDDQGNEKLFF
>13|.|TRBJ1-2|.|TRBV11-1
TGTGCCAGCAGCTCCGGGAATAACTATGGCTACACCTTC
CASSSGNNYGYTF
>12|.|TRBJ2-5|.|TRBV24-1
TGTGCCACCAGTCGTCCTCAAGAGACCCAGTACTTC
CATSRPQETQYF
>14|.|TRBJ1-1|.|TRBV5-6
TGTGCCAGCAGCTTGGTTGGGCAGAACACTGAAGCTTTCTTT
CASSLVGQNTEAFF
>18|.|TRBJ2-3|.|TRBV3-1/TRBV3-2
TGTGCCAGCAGCCAAGAAGTCCCCAGGACAGAAAGCACAGATACGCAGTATTTT
CASSQEVPRTESTDTQYF